The sequence of this T cell receptor beta chain was determined in a study of blood T cell repertoires in COVID-19 (dated by TCRdb to 2020 to 2022). Broadly, across the study: Collaborator samples came from the United States, Italy and Spain and covered acute and convalescent phases of COVID-19. The dataset comprised deeply sampled blood TCRbeta repertoires from subjects exposed to, actively infected with, or recovered from COVID-19. The prospective study material was composed of cDNA or gDNA derived from T cells, B-cell-depleted T cells, or PBMCs. Where available, HLA class I and class II types were obtained from metadata supplied by the sample provider rather than from assay-based typing. Nearly every sample came with metadata listing a de-identified subject ID, COVID-19 status, age in years and sex. The repertoires were released in a freely available public database intended as a resource for research on the immune response to SARS-CoV-2. The samples were drawn from the first 160 participants of the ongoing ImmuneRACE study and from more than 1,000 subjects provided by 6 global collaborators.

Looking up the germline V gene yields CDR1 SGHTA and CDR2 FQGNSA. The CDR3 sequence holds 15 residues, the cysteine and phenylalanine included. Just CDR3 DNA is preserved here, 45 bases in frame from base 1. V has 4 bases trimmed and J has 7 bases trimmed; junction bases matching no gene number 10. TCRbeta CDR3 regions were amplified from genomic DNA by means of the immunoSEQ Assay, a bias-controlled multiplex PCR. For the original study's pipeline: The number of nucleated cells in each sample was estimated by amplification of reference gene primers within the assay. To quantify the absolute abundance of each unique TCRbeta CDR3 rearrangement, sequence reads were collapsed and filtered. For each sample, productive Simpson clonality was calculated as the square root of Simpson's diversity index over productive rearrangements. TCRdb took this table from immuneACCESS and kept in-frame rearrangements with V and J called. Such tables lack part of the clones; where checked against another copy, unresolved V genes explain under half of the gap, and the rest is unexplained. V and J calls and clone size are as listed in that table; D and trimming were resolved from the DNA. The sample has some 42,000 clones on record, about 91% of them singletons. Roughly 7.1% of the sample belongs to the ten largest clones.

Each collaborating institution followed its own protocols to collect whole blood in K2EDTA tubes. For TCRbeta analysis, collaborators shipped samples as frozen whole blood, isolated PBMCs, or DNA extracted from either of those sample types. With respect to this clone: Its antigen target is currently unknown. No much larger clonotype is one base removed from it; base qualities were not supplied.

Findings and caveats that apply to the study as a whole: The amount of clinical and demographic metadata varied by source and participant and was provided uncurated.

The source material was peripheral blood. The clonotype was recovered from a human donor in a cohort sampled during active COVID-19. In this chain, TRBV7-2 is recombined with TRBJ2-4, and 7 junctional nucleotides match TRBD2. This receptor has the CDR3 CASSSLGLTWNIQYF. The DNA reads TGTGCCAGCAGCTCCTTGGGACTAACCTGGAACATTCAGTACTTC.